Described below is a single TCR beta chain sequence and its context. This specimen belongs to a study of technical replicates of blood from a handful of donors. Germline CDR1 SGDLS, CDR2 YYNGEE. The V gene end was trimmed by 0 bases and the J gene end by 3 bases; junction bases not matched to a gene: 9. The CDR3 sequence is 17 residues long. Libraries were prepared by immunoSEQ multiplex PCR; TCRdb keeps only in-frame clonotypes and omits some of them. This table holds 80,000 or so clones, roughly 92% found once. The sample consisted of T cells isolated from PBMCs. The rearrangement uses TRBV9 and TRBJ2-5, with TRBD1 identical over 9 bases. This receptor was obtained from a human donor in good health. CDR3 sequence: CASSVEGDRVKEETQYF. DNA of the CDR3: TGTGCCAGCAGCGTAGAGGGGGACAGGGTTAAAGAAGAGACCCAGTACTTC. Together with reference TRBV9 and TRBJ2-5, the CDR3 gives the full variable domain: DSGVTQTPKHLITATGQRVTLRCSPRSGDLSVYWYQQSLDQGLQFLIQYYNGEERAKGNILERFSAQQFPDLHSELNLSSLELGDSALYFCASSVEGDRVKEETQYFGPGTRLLVL.